Listed below are T cell receptor beta chains from one sample, sequenced in a study of T cell repertoires in cytomegalovirus infection. Using its own MiXCR run on the reads, TCRdb lists one record per CDR3 protein. The sample lists fewer than 300,000 distinct CDR3 sequences, roughly 25% occurring once. The sequencing input was PBMCs. Receptor source: a human donor in good health (CMV status not recorded). Some clones in this sample may be carry-over from other donors' samples. Both conserved end residues are part of each CDR3. The D gene is left open where the match is weak. Clone size is shown for a subset of rows, as once, few, many or a class of expanded clone.

TRBJ1-4 TRBV7-2 NA NA TGTGCCAGCAGCCAACCAGGGCAGAAACTGTTTTTT CASSQPGQKLFF
TRBJ2-2 TRBV7-4 NA NA TGTGCCAGCAGCGACGAAGGAGCCGGGGAGCTGTTTTTT CASSDEGAGELFF
TRBJ2-1 TRBV28 NA NA TGTGCCAGCAGTCCACATGTCAATGAGCAGTTCTTC CASSPHVNEQFF
TRBJ1-1 TRBV10-3 NA few TGTGCCATCAGCTTGGGACAGAACACTGAAGCTTTCTTT CAISLGQNTEAFF
TRBJ2-1 TRBV7-8 TRBD2 many TGTGCCAGCAGCACACGGGAGGGCGGGGTCGCTTACAATGAGCAGTTCTTC CASSTREGGVAYNEQFF
TRBJ2-7 TRBV6-5 TRBD2 few TGTGCCAGCAGTCTCGGACTAGCGGGAATTCCCTACGAGCAGTACTTC CASSLGLAGIPYEQYF
TRBJ2-3 TRBV18 NA NA TGTGCCAGCTCACCACCGGGGACCCTCCGCACAGATACGCAGTATTTT CASSPPGTLRTDTQYF
TRBJ2-7 TRBV7-2 TRBD1 many TGTGCCAGCAGCTATACCGGGACAGGGGGCTACGAGCAGTACTTC CASSYTGTGGYEQYF
TRBJ2-1 TRBV19 NA NA TGTGCCAGTAGTATAGCGTGGAATGAGCAGTTCTTC CASSIAWNEQFF
TRBJ1-2 TRBV27 NA NA TGTGCCAGCAGTTCGAGAGCCACGGCCTATGGCTACACCTTC CASSSRATAYGYTF
TRBJ2-1 TRBV19 NA NA TGTACCAGTAGTCATGGGAGCTCCTACAATGAGCAGTTCTTC CTSSHGSSYNEQFF
TRBJ1-2 TRBV5-1 NA few TGCGCCAGCAGCTTGGAGTCAGAAAAAGGTGGCTACACCTTC CASSLESEKGGYTF
TRBJ2-2 TRBV29-1 TRBD2 NA TGCAGCGTTGGGCTAGCGGATTCCGGGGAGCTGTTTTTT CSVGLADSGELFF
TRBJ2-2 TRBV28 NA NA TGTGCCAGCAGTTTTCCCGGGTTCACCGGGGAGCTGTTTTTT CASSFPGFTGELFF
TRBJ2-3 TRBV7-6 NA many TGTGCCAGCAACTTAACGACTAGTACAGATACGCAGTATTTT CASNLTTSTDTQYF
TRBJ1-3 TRBV7-8 NA many TGTGCCAGCAGCTTAGAAGGGTTCACGAGCGCTGGAAACACCATATATTTT CASSLEGFTSAGNTIYF
TRBJ2-1 TRBV11-2 NA NA TGTGCCAGCAGCTTAGATCCAGGGTACAATGAGCAGTTCTTC CASSLDPGYNEQFF
TRBJ1-1 TRBV5-1 NA NA TGCGCCAGCAGCTTGGTACAGGGCGACTCTGAAGCTTTCTTT CASSLVQGDSEAFF
TRBJ2-7 TRBV2 NA few TGTGCCAGCAGTGAAGCGCAGACAGGCGACGAGCAGTACTTC CASSEAQTGDEQYF
TRBJ2-2 TRBV7-9 TRBD2 few TGTGCCAGCAGCACACGACTAGCGGAAACCGGGGAGCTGTTTTTT CASSTRLAETGELFF
TRBJ2-7 TRBV6-2/TRBV6-3 TRBD2 NA TGTGCCAGCAGTAAGGGACTAGCGGGGGCCTACGAGCAGTACTTC CASSKGLAGAYEQYF
TRBJ2-7 TRBV25-1 NA many TGTGCCAGCAGTGAGATAGGGTACGAGCAGTACTTC CASSEIGYEQYF
TRBJ2-1 TRBV24-1 NA NA TGTGCCACCAGTGATTTCGGCTCAAACAATGAGCAGTTCTTC CATSDFGSNNEQFF
TRBJ2-5 TRBV9 NA NA TGTGCCAGCAGCCCGACCCCTACAGGAAAAGAGACCCAGTACTTC CASSPTPTGKETQYF
TRBJ1-6 TRBV28 NA NA TGTGCCAGCAGTCCGGGGGGGCGTAACGCCTATAATTCACCCCTCCACTTT CASSPGGRNAYNSPLHF
TRBJ2-7 TRBV2 NA NA TGTGCCAGCAGTCCCCGGCTGGAGCTCTCCTACGAGCAGTACTTC CASSPRLELSYEQYF
TRBJ2-1 TRBV9 TRBD2 NA TGTGCCAGCAGCGCCGGACTAGCGGGAGAGATGTCTCATGAGCAGTTCTTC CASSAGLAGEMSHEQFF
TRBJ2-5 TRBV6-2/TRBV6-3 NA many TGTGCCAGCAGTTACGGAGAGACCCAGTACTTC CASSYGETQYF
TRBJ2-3 TRBV28 NA medium-sized TGTGCCAGCAGTTCGTTGGCCACAGATACGCAGTATTTT CASSSLATDTQYF
TRBJ2-1 TRBV27 TRBD2 NA TGTGCCAGCAGTCCCCTGTTGCTAGCGGGAGGGCCTAGCGCCTACAATGAGCAGTTCTTC CASSPLLLAGGPSAYNEQFF
TRBJ2-7 TRBV7-2 NA many TGTGCCAGCAGCCCGGACAGTTTCTACGAGCAGTACTTC CASSPDSFYEQYF
TRBJ2-1 TRBV11-2 TRBD2 few TGTGCCAGCAGCCCTCCTAGCGGGGGGGACTATGAGCAGTTCTTC CASSPPSGGDYEQFF
TRBJ1-1 TRBV28 NA NA TGTGCCAGCAGTTTCCCCGCAGGAGGACACCCTGAAGCTTTCTTT CASSFPAGGHPEAFF
TRBJ2-5 TRBV7-3 NA many TGTGCCAGCAGCTGGAGGGCCCAAGAGACCCAGTACTTC CASSWRAQETQYF
TRBJ2-7 TRBV7-2 TRBD1 many TGTGCCAGCAGAAGACAGGGCTGGTCCTCCTACGAGCAGTACTTC CASRRQGWSSYEQYF
TRBJ1-1 TRBV20-1 TRBD1 many TGCAGTGCTAGGGGACAGCTCCTGAACACTGAAGCTTTCTTT CSARGQLLNTEAFF
TRBJ2-5 TRBV27 TRBD2 few TGTGCCAGCAGTTCTACGGGACTACAAGAGACCCAGTACTTC CASSSTGLQETQYF
TRBJ2-1 TRBV30 TRBD2 NA TGTGCCTGGGAACCGGGACTAGCGTACAATGAGCAGTTCTTC CAWEPGLAYNEQFF
TRBJ2-5 TRBV28 NA many TGTGCCAGCAGTAGCTTCAGGGGTTTTGAGACCCAGTACTTC CASSSFRGFETQYF
TRBJ2-7 TRBV7-9 TRBD2 few TGTGCCAGCAGCTTTTGGACTAGCGGGAGCGAATACGAGCAGTACTTC CASSFWTSGSEYEQYF
TRBJ2-7 TRBV6-2/TRBV6-3 NA NA TGTGCCAGCGTGGGGGGTCCGGGGAACTACGAGCAGTACTTC CASVGGPGNYEQYF
TRBJ2-1 TRBV25-1 NA once TGTGCCAGCAGTCCCCCGATGGACCCCCGGGATGAGCAGTTCTTC CASSPPMDPRDEQFF